The next 9 T cell receptor beta chains were all read from a single sample in a study of blood T cell repertoires in COVID-19. Sequencing used immunoSEQ multiplex PCR; TCRdb keeps in-frame clones, though not all of them. This table has 110,000 or so clones, approximately 81% appearing once. The sample taken for sequencing was peripheral blood. The receptor set was obtained from an elderly man with acute or convalescent COVID-19.

V and J are TRBV19 and TRBJ2-7; TRBD2 agrees at 13 bases. The CDR3 is made up of 17 amino acids. Germline loops: CDR1 LNHDA, CDR2 SQIVND (reference sequence). Trimming removed 3 bases from V and 4 bases from J; junction bases left unmatched: 9. The CDR3: CASSIGLAGAPSYEQYF. The CDR3 region has the DNA TGTGCCAGTAGTATTGGACTAGCGGGAGCCCCCTCGTACGAGCAGTACTTC. Variable domain in full (rest from reference TRBV19 and TRBJ2-7): DGGITQSPKYLFRKEGQNVTLSCEQNLNHDAMYWYRQDPGQGLRLIYYSQIVNDFQKGDIAEGYSVSREKKESFPLTVTSAQKNPTAFYLCASSIGLAGAPSYEQYFGPGTRLTVT.

The rearrangement links TRBV27 to TRBJ2-2; 9 bases agree with TRBD2. Trimming at V came to 2 bases and at J to 0 bases, leaving 4 bases not matched to a gene. The CDR3 consists of 17 residues. Looked up from germline, CDR1 is MNHEY and CDR2 is SMNVEV (reference sequence). CDR3 sequence: CASSLPGLASNTGELFF. CDR3 nucleotides: TGTGCCAGCAGTTTACCAGGACTAGCGTCGAACACCGGGGAGCTGTTTTTT.

The chain is built from TRBV3-1 (or the pseudogene TRBV3-2) and TRBJ2-4; D is perhaps TRBD1 (6 bases). The CDR3 extends over 16 amino acids. V gave up 1 base and J gave up 6 bases, with 16 bases separating them. Germline lookup yields CDR1 LGHDT and CDR2 YNNKEL (reference sequence). This CDR3 is CASSQAVRGGGNIQYF. CDR3 nucleotide sequence: TGTGCCAGCAGCCAAGCGGTCAGGGGCGGAGGAAACATTCAGTACTTC.

The genes are TRBV2 and TRBJ2-5, with D perhaps matching TRBD1 (5 bases). Trimming removed 2 bases at V and 2 bases at J, with 9 bases between. The CDR3 runs 14 residues. The germline gives CDR1 SNHLY, CDR2 FYNNEI. The DNA of the CDR3 is TGTGCCAGCAGTGAACTGGGGCAGCAAGAGACCCAGTACTTC. Amino acids: CASSELGQQETQYF.

The chain has TRBV18 and TRBJ2-7; 7 nucleotides match TRBD1. The ends lost 3 bases at V and 3 bases at J; junction bases unmatched: 8. CDR1 KGHSH and CDR2 LQKENI come from the germline V gene. The CDR3 is made up of 15 amino acids. The CDR3 sequence is CASSPSGTANYEQYF. The CDR3 DNA reads TGTGCCAGCTCACCCTCCGGGACAGCTAACTACGAGCAGTACTTC.

The chain employs TRBV27 and TRBJ1-3; D gene ambiguous. Germline V gene data show CDR1 as MNHEY and CDR2 as SMNVEV (reference sequence). Trimming took 5 bases from V and 4 from J, leaving 15 bases between them. This CDR3 region has 15 residues. CDR3 residues: CASSPKTMYGNTIYF. CDR3 DNA: TGTGCCAGCAGTCCAAAGACTATGTACGGAAACACCATATATTTT.

The chain recombines TRBV29-1 with TRBJ1-3, with D hard to call. CDR1 is SQVTM, CDR2 ANQGSEA, per germline. CDR3 length: 13 amino acids. The V end was cut by 2 bases, the J end by 0 bases, with 5 bases between. In DNA, the CDR3 is TGCAGCGTTGAAAAGAGCTCTGGAAACACCATATATTTT. It codes for CSVEKSSGNTIYF.

This chain joins TRBV18 and TRBJ2-7, with TRBD2 matching 9 bases. The CDR3 runs to 20 residues. J lost 5 bases, V lost 3 bases, and 23 bases had no gene match. Germline CDR1 is KGHSH and CDR2 is LQKENI. In nucleotides, the CDR3 is TGTGCCAGCTCACCGACTTCGACAGGGTCGTCAGCGGGAGGAGGCCACGAGCAGTACTTC. It codes for CASSPTSTGSSAGGGHEQYF.

This clone was counted only a few times. The chain uses TRBV29-1 and TRBJ1-1; 9 bases map to TRBD1. V trimming: 6 bases; J trimming: 5 bases; junction bases outside the gene matches: 4. Germline-derived CDR1 and CDR2 are SQVTM and ANQGSEA. CDR3 length: 12 residues. CDR3 DNA: TGCAGCGTCTGGGACAGGGATACTGAAGCTTTCTTT. The encoded protein is CSVWDRDTEAFF. The whole variable domain, filled in from reference TRBV29-1 and TRBJ1-1, reads SAVISQKPSRDICQRGTSLTIQCQVDSQVTMMFWYRQQPGQSLTLIATANQGSEATYESGFVIDKFPISRPNLTFSTLTVSNMSPEDSSIYLCSVWDRDTEAFFGQGTRLTVV.